Described below is a single TCR beta chain sequence and its context. The target antigen is unknown. Here immunoSEQ multiplex PCR was the method, and the copy in TCRdb shows in-frame clones only, minus some. The table lists 94,000 or so clones, more than 80% of them singletons, with under 6.5% in the top ten. The data derive from a study of OX40 agonist ivuxolimab in advanced cancers. Germline CDR1 and CDR2: SNHLY and FYNNEI. V trimming: 3 bases; J trimming: 3 bases; junction bases outside the gene matches: 2. The CDR3 loop spans 14 amino acids. Study observations and caveats: Fewer expanded clones were found on average in CD4+ than in CD8+ T cells.

The V gene is TRBV2, the J gene TRBJ1-5, with 7 bases aligning to TRBD1. The TCR comes from an adult with an advanced solid tumor such as melanoma, head and neck, liver or kidney cancer. Sequencing used CD4+ or CD8+ T cells sorted from blood, obtained in a trial of the OX40 agonist ivuxolimab. The CDR3 DNA sequence: TGTGCCAGCAGTGAGGACAGGCTCAATCAGCCCCAGCATTTT. It translates to CASSEDRLNQPQHF.